Following are 20 T cell receptor beta chains from one sample sequenced in a study of cytomegalovirus exposure and HLA in healthy donors. Assay: immunoSEQ multiplex PCR; the TCRdb copy retains only in-frame clones and omits some. The sample records about 110,000 clones, around nine tenths being singletons. The sequenced sample was PBMCs. These receptors were taken from a woman between 18 and 29 years old in good health and CMV-seronegative.

The genes are TRBV4-1 and TRBJ1-4, with D perhaps matching TRBD1 (5 bases). The CDR3 sequence is 14 residues long. Between the trimmed V and J ends, which lost 2 bases and 8 bases, there was a span of 12 bases. In germline, CDR1 is MGHRA, CDR2 YSYEKL. The CDR3 nucleotides read TGCGCCAGCAGCCAATCGGGGGTGGGGGAAAAACTGTTTTTT. Protein product: CASSQSGVGEKLFF.

The gene calls are TRBV18 and TRBJ2-2; 7 bases are a match to TRBD1. This CDR3 is built from 15 residues. CDR1 is KGHSH, CDR2 LQKENI, per germline. The V segment lost 5 bases and the J segment 1 base; nucleotides outside the gene matches: 4. In DNA form, the CDR3 reads TGTGCCAGCTCAAGCCGACAGGGGAACACCGGGGAGCTGTTTTTT. It codes for CASSSRQGNTGELFF.

CDR3 in DNA: TGTGCCAGCAGCCAAGCATATCCTTCCGGGGGAAGTGAAAAACTGTTTTTT. Residues: CASSQAYPSGGSEKLFF. The V gene is TRBV4-2, the J gene TRBJ1-4, with D possibly matching TRBD1 (5 bases). This CDR3 is 17 amino acids long. V shed 1 base and J shed 7 bases, with 19 bases lying between them. The germline V gene has CDR1 LGHNA and CDR2 YNFKEQ.

Only one count was recorded for this clone. The chain has TRBV19 and TRBJ1-2; 8 positions match TRBD1. The CDR3 length is 16 residues. Germline lookup yields CDR1 LNHDA and CDR2 SQIVND (reference sequence). V lost 6 bases, J lost 6 bases, and 15 bases stayed unmatched. The chain's CDR3 is CASRRHSTGVTDGYTF. The CDR3 DNA is TGTGCCAGTAGACGCCATTCGACAGGGGTTACGGATGGCTACACCTTC.

This clone has more than one count but fewer than ten. The chain combines TRBV10-3 with TRBJ2-7; 7 bases align to TRBD1. Per germline, CDR1 ENHRY and CDR2 SYGVKD. The CDR3 sequence is 14 residues long. V lost 6 bases and J lost 4; bases outside the gene matches: 9. The CDR3: CAIRETGTTYEQYF. DNA of the CDR3: TGTGCCATCAGAGAGACAGGGACAACGTACGAGCAGTACTTC.

This chain connects TRBV28 to TRBJ2-1, with TRBD2 matching over 7 bases. Unmatched junction bases numbered 7, after V lost 6 bases and J lost 5 bases. Germline-derived CDR1 and CDR2 are MDHEN and SYDVKM. The CDR3 is 14 amino acids. CDR3 in amino acids: CASRPGGGDNEQFF. The CDR3 DNA follows: TGTGCCAGCAGGCCGGGGGGAGGCGACAATGAGCAGTTCTTC. The full variable domain, in which reference TRBV28 and TRBJ2-1 provide the parts outside the CDR3, is DVKVTQSSRYLVKRTGEKVFLECVQDMDHENMFWYRQDPGLGLRLIYFSYDVKMKEKGDIPEGYSVSREKKERFSLILESASTNQTSMYLCASRPGGGDNEQFFGPGTRLTVL.

This chain connects TRBV6-8 to TRBJ1-3; unclear D gene. Looked up from germline, CDR1 is MNHGY and CDR2 is SAAAGT. V lost 7 bases and J lost 4, with 26 bases in between. This CDR3 spans 18 amino acids. The CDR3, as DNA: TGTGCCAGCACCACGGGGATCATCACGCGTGTGGCGGGAAACACCATATATTTT. Amino acids: CASTTGIITRVAGNTIYF.

The gene calls are TRBV7-9 and TRBJ2-6, with TRBD1 as a possible D gene (5 bases). V was cut by 3 bases and J by 2 bases, with 14 bases left in between. Germline V gives CDR1 SEHNR, CDR2 FQNEAQ (reference sequence). The CDR3 is 17 residues long. CDR3 sequence: CASSFRGHSPGANVLTF. As DNA, the CDR3 is TGTGCCAGCAGCTTTAGGGGCCACTCTCCTGGGGCCAACGTCCTGACTTTC.

This chain connects TRBV6-5 to TRBJ2-7; 7 bases match TRBD1. The CDR3 covers 13 residues. Germline assignment: CDR1 MNHEY and CDR2 SVGAGI. Unmatched junction bases numbered 5, after V lost 5 bases and J lost 4 bases. The CDR3 DNA reads as TGTGCCAGCAGTAAGGGGGCAGGGTACGAGCAGTACTTC. Its protein is CASSKGAGYEQYF.

This clone appeared once. The chain couples TRBV14 to TRBJ1-1; no reliable D call. Germline-derived CDR1 and CDR2 are SGHDN and FVKESK. V lost 3 bases to trimming and J lost 0 bases, with 14 bases between them. This CDR3 has 16 amino acids. CDR3 bases: TGTGCCAGCAGCCACGCTGGAGATGTCTTGAACACTGAAGCTTTCTTT. Its translation is CASSHAGDVLNTEAFF.

The CDR3 nucleotides are TGTGCCAGCAGTCGCTTTGGCCCGGGGGGTCGGGAGACCCAGTACTTC. Translation gives CASSRFGPGGRETQYF. This chain connects TRBV7-9 to TRBJ2-5; 7 bases match TRBD2. Germline V gives CDR1 SEHNR, CDR2 FQNEAQ (reference sequence). Trimming removed 6 bases from V and 5 bases from J; junction bases left unmatched: 15. This CDR3 has 16 amino acids.

V and J are TRBV4-3 and TRBJ2-7; possible D gene TRBD2, 6 bases. Germline values: CDR1 LGHNA, CDR2 YSLEER. The CDR3 runs 15 residues. V was trimmed by 4 bases and J by 4 bases, leaving 17 bases between them. The CDR3: CASSPRVAVNYEQYF. The CDR3 nucleotides read TGCGCCAGCAGCCCGCGGGTAGCGGTGAATTACGAGCAGTACTTC.

The chain couples TRBV9 to TRBJ2-5; no definite D call. In germline, CDR1 is SGDLS, CDR2 YYNGEE. Trimming left V 0 bases short and J 5 bases short, with 8 bases between. This CDR3 contains 13 residues. CDR3 amino acids: CASSVDSWETQYF. The CDR3 nucleotides are TGTGCCAGCAGCGTAGACAGCTGGGAGACCCAGTACTTC. Together with reference TRBV9 and TRBJ2-5, the CDR3 gives the full variable domain: DSGVTQTPKHLITATGQRVTLRCSPRSGDLSVYWYQQSLDQGLQFLIQYYNGEERAKGNILERFSAQQFPDLHSELNLSSLELGDSALYFCASSVDSWETQYFGPGTRLLVL.

The chain couples TRBV10-3 to TRBJ2-2; maybe TRBD2 (5 bases). Trimming removed 6 bases at V and 3 bases at J, with 8 bases between. CDR1 is ENHRY and CDR2 is SYGVKD in the germline V gene. This CDR3 has 13 amino acids. The CDR3 sequence is CAIRRRDTGELFF. CDR3 in DNA: TGTGCCATCAGACGGCGGGACACCGGGGAGCTGTTTTTT.

The rearrangement joins TRBV7-2 to TRBJ2-3; the match to TRBD1 covers 8 bases. Germline loops: CDR1 SGHTA, CDR2 FQGNSA. CDR3 length: 18 amino acids. V lost 5 bases and J lost 0; bases outside the gene matches: 13. DNA for the CDR3: TGTGCCAGCAGCACCCGGACAGGGAAGTATATGAGCACAGATACGCAGTATTTT. Translation gives CASSTRTGKYMSTDTQYF.

Notes on this clone: Sequence at one end of the junction differs from germline and may be a read error. V and J are TRBV10-2 and TRBJ2-2; D ambiguous. Germline CDR1 reads WSHSY; CDR2 reads SAAADI. This CDR3 comprises 14 residues. CDR3 nucleotides: TGCGCCAGCACTGAGAACTTTAACACCGGGGAGCTGTTTTTT. This gives the protein CASTENFNTGELFF.

The chain is built from TRBV5-1 and TRBJ1-1; possibly TRBD1 for D (6 bases). The CDR3 contains 15 residues. The ends were cut back, 6 bases at V and 1 base at J, with 16 bases in the middle. Germline V gene sequence: CDR1 SGHRS, CDR2 YFSETQ. The CDR3: CASTIEGGANTEAFF. The CDR3 nucleotides are TGCGCCAGCACCATCGAAGGGGGGGCGAACACTGAAGCTTTCTTT.

The chain employs TRBV29-1 and TRBJ2-3; D possibly corresponds to TRBD1 (7 bases). Germline V gene lookup returns CDR1 SQVTM and CDR2 ANQGSEA. V shed 4 bases and J shed 0 bases, with 29 bases lying between them. CDR3 length equals 20 residues. CDR3 in amino acids: CSVGQMTGRFASLSTDTQYF. CDR3 nucleotide sequence: TGCAGCGTTGGGCAGATGACAGGGAGGTTCGCTTCCCTTAGCACAGATACGCAGTATTTT.

With regard to this clone: One end of the junction fails to match germline, which may point to a read error. The chain links TRBV4-1 to TRBJ1-3; unclear D gene. The V gene's germline CDR1 is MGHRA and CDR2 YSYEKL. The CDR3 covers 15 residues. The CDR3 is CASSQDVLSGNTIYF. CDR3 sequence (DNA): TGCGCCAGTAGCCAAGATGTCCTCTCTGGAAACACCATATATTTT.

The rearrangement joins TRBV7-3 to TRBJ2-1; the D is unclear. The CDR3 is 14 amino acids. The V gene's germline CDR1 is SGHTA and CDR2 FQGTGA. V was shortened by 5 bases and J by 1 base, with 9 bases between the two germline ends. The CDR3 loop reads CASSPGQSYNEQFF. The CDR3 DNA reads TGTGCCAGCAGCCCGGGTCAGTCCTACAATGAGCAGTTCTTC.